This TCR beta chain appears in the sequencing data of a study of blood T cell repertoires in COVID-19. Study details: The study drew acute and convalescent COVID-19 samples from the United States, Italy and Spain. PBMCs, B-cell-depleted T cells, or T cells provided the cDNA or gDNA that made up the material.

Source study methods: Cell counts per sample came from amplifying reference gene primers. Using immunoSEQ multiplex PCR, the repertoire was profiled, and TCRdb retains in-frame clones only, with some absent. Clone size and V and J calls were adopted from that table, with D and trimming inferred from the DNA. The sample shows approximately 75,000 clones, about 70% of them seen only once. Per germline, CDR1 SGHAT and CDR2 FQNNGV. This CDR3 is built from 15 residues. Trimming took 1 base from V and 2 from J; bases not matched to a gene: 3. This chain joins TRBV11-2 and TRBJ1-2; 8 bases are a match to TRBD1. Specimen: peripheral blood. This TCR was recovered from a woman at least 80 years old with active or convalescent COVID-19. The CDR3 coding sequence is TGTGCCAGCAGCTTAGCTACAGGGGGGAACTATGGCTACACCTTC. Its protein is CASSLATGGNYGYTF.